One sample yielded the 9 T cell receptor beta chains listed below, sequenced in a study of T cells in Graves' hyperthyroidism and ophthalmopathy. TCR beta CDR3 region amplification was performed from RNA transcripts. An initial round of RT-PCR targeting the TCR CDR3 relied on the HTBI primer set. TCRdb reanalysed the multiplex PCR reads using MiXCR and keeps one entry per CDR3 protein. The top ten hold around 65% of the sample, which has a few hundred thousand distinct CDR3 sequences, 20% to 25% seen once. The sample was blood. The receptors derive from a man aged 25 to 40 with Graves' ophthalmopathy.

The rearrangement uses TRBV5-1 and TRBJ1-1, with D possibly matching TRBD1 (6 bases). Germline V CDR1 and CDR2: SGHRS, YFSETQ. The germline V and J ends were trimmed by 4 bases and 4 bases, with 17 bases remaining between them. The CDR3 totals 15 residues. Here the CDR3 reads CASSRTEISVTEAFF. For the CDR3, the DNA is TGCGCCAGCAGCCGGACAGAAATTTCGGTCACTGAAGCTTTCTTT.

This clonotype appeared a few times. This chain links TRBV29-1 with TRBJ1-5, with D unresolved. V was clipped by 4 bases and J by 4 bases, with 11 bases between them. This CDR3 comprises 13 residues. CDR1 and CDR2 from the germline V gene are SQVTM and ANQGSEA. CDR3 nucleotide sequence: TGCAGCGTTGGTAAGGGTTGGAATCAGCCCCAGCATTTT. Protein product: CSVGKGWNQPQHF. Supplemented by reference TRBV29-1 and TRBJ1-5, the full variable domain reads SAVISQKPSRDICQRGTSLTIQCQVDSQVTMMFWYRQQPGQSLTLIATANQGSEATYESGFVIDKFPISRPNLTFSTLTVSNMSPEDSSIYLCSVGKGWNQPQHFGDGTRLSIL.

This clonotype showed up just a few times. The chain couples TRBV28 to TRBJ2-3; D unclear. The CDR3 is 15 residues long. Trimming shortened V by 1 base and J by 4 bases, and 12 bases separated the two germline ends. CDR1 is MDHEN and CDR2 is SYDVKM in the germline V gene. The chain's CDR3 is CASSLLQLGPDTQYF. The CDR3 DNA reads as TGTGCCAGCAGTTTATTGCAGTTGGGTCCAGATACGCAGTATTTT.

The chain is built from TRBV28 and TRBJ1-1; D ambiguous. The CDR3 has 10 residues. Germline assignment: CDR1 MDHEN and CDR2 SYDVKM. V lost 7 bases, J lost 3 bases, and 3 bases lay in between. CDR3 DNA: TGTGCCAGCAAAGACACTGAAGCTTTCTTT. This gives the protein CASKDTEAFF.

This clonotype turned up a few times. Here the CDR3 reads CSAETSGRTETQYF. The CDR3 coding sequence is TGCAGTGCGGAAACTAGCGGGAGGACGGAGACCCAGTACTTC. This chain uses TRBV20-1 with TRBJ2-5; TRBD2 agrees at 12 bases. Germline CDR1 DFQATT, CDR2 SNEGSKA (reference sequence). This CDR3 has 14 residues. Losses at the gene ends were 6 bases for V and 5 bases for J; bases not matched to a gene: 7.

This clonotype was counted many times. The V and J genes are TRBV12-3 or TRBV12-4 and TRBJ2-1, with 7 bases lining up with TRBD2. The CDR3 extends over 15 amino acids. V trimming: 5 bases; J trimming: 4 bases; junction bases outside the gene matches: 8. CDR3 region: CASSPSGTNYNEQFF. CDR3 DNA sequence: TGTGCCAGCAGTCCGTCGGGGACTAATTACAATGAGCAGTTCTTC.

V and J are TRBV19 and TRBJ2-1, with 9 bases aligning to TRBD1. The CDR3 totals 16 residues. V gave up 3 bases and J gave up 6 bases; unmatched junction bases: 9. Germline V lookup: CDR1 LNHDA, CDR2 SQIVND (reference sequence). The CDR3 spells CASSIRQGGLGNEQFF. In DNA form, the CDR3 reads TGTGCCAGTAGTATCAGACAGGGGGGTTTGGGCAATGAGCAGTTCTTC.

The V and J genes are TRBV6-2 or TRBV6-3 and TRBJ1-2; 7 nucleotides match TRBD1. This CDR3 has 15 amino acids. The V and J ends lost 0 bases and 7 bases, in that order; junction bases with no gene match: 8. CDR1 MNHEY and CDR2 SVGEGT come from the germline V gene. The CDR3 here is CASSYSKAGGCGYTF. As DNA, the CDR3 is TGTGCCAGCAGTTACTCGAAGGCAGGGGGGTGTGGCTACACCTTC.

This clonotype was detected only a few times. The chain employs TRBV9 and TRBJ2-1; the D call may be TRBD1 or TRBD2 (7 bases each). CDR3 size: 17 residues. Germline lookup yields CDR1 SGDLS and CDR2 YYNGEE. V lost 4 bases, J lost 5 bases, and 22 bases lay in between. The CDR3 sequence: CASSQGGNPYINNEQFF. In DNA form, the CDR3 reads TGTGCCAGCAGCCAGGGGGGGAACCCTTACATTAACAATGAGCAGTTCTTC.